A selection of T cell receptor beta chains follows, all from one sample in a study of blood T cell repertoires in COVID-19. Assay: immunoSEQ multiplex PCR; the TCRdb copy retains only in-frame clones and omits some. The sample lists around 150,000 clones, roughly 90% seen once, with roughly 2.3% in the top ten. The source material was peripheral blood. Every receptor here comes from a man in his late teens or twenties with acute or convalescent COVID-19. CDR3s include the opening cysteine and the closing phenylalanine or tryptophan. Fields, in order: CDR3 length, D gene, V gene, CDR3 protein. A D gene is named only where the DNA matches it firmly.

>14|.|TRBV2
CPTRQGPVNNEQFF
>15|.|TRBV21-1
CASSPPGPYNQPQHF
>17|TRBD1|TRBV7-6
CASSSGQVTGIKSPLHF
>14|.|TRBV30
CAWSFVQGRYGYTF
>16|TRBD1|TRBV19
CASSIPPGQVTGELFF
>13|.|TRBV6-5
CASSQSRNTEAFF
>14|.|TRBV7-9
CASSPTSSPHEQFF
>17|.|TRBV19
CASKGDRGAVGNQPQHF
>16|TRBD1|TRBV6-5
CASSYRSTGVYTEAFF
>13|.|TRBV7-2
CASSWETLYEQYF
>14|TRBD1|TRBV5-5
CASSWPQGKSPLHF
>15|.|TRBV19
CASSMGRRVPDTQYF
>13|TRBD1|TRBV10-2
CASSEDRGHEQYF
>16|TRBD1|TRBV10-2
CASSAQTGAPDGKLFF
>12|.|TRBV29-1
CSVEPYEDTQYF
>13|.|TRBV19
CAKSRGRWTEAFF
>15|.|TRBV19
CASRLPGGVNQPQHF
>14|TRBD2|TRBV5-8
CASSPFGGAYEQYF
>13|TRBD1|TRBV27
CASSFTGDYGYTF
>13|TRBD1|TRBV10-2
CASETGVSYEQYF
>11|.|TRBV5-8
CASSRRGEAFF
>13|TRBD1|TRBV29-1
CSVGQGINTEAFF
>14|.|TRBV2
CASSRGGEGSPLHF
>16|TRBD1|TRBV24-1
CATASGGQGAAYEQYF
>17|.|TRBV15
CATSPQRVYEGNSPLHF
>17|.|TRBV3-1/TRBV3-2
CASNKGGGGLYTDTQYF
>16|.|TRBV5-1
CASSPPAFRGSYEQYF
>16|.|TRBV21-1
CASSSQPSGRADTQYF
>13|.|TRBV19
CASSIGRTTEAFF
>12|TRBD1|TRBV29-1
CSVDRGLETQYF
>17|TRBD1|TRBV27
CASSLWGGRTGGNTIYF
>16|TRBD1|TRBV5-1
CASSWGQGAGTGELFF
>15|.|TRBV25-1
CASSDPGPSTGELFF
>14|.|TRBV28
CAIKAGDRSYEQYF
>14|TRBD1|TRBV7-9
CASSSPQGPTEAFF
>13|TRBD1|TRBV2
CASRGQGTDTQYF
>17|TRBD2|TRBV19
CASSLSGGQRVTGELFF
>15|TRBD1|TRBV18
CASSPGTGESDEQYF
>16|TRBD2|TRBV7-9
CASSPRTSGSYNEQFF
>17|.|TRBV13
CASSFRGAGNLNYGYTF
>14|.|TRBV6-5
CASSTTDSGNTIYF
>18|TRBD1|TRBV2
CASHPEGQGIVRNQPQHF
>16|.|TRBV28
CASHLSGREEDYGYTF
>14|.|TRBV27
CASSFGRNNEKLFF
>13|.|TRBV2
CASSEGRGSPLHF
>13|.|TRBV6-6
CASSTGFGQPQHF
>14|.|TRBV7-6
CASTPNPYNSPLHF
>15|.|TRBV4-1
CASSQDRRGAYEQYF
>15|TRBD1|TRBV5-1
CASSEGQGYNSPLHF
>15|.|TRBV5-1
CASSLGPRENYGYTF
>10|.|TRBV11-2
CASETDTQYF
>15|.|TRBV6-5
CASRRPIDPTSEQYF
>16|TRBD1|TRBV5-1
CASSLGTGGVGIEAFF